This note documents a single T cell receptor beta chain sequence. The sample is drawn from a study of beta chain features in type 1 diabetes. Every single donor gave one heparinised blood draw, and these averaged roughly 100 mL. The CDR3 consists of 16 residues. Germline CDR1 is SGHTA and CDR2 is FQGNSA. V shed 6 bases and J shed 0 bases, with 15 bases lying between them. Sequencing targeted expressed TCRB transcripts, as all isolated RNA had been reverse transcribed. Generated by immunoSEQ multiplex PCR, the TCRdb table keeps only in-frame clones and is missing some. This repertoire shows more than 85,000 clones, 40% found once; its top ten account for 0.06% to 0.075%.

Sequenced sample: stem cell memory CD4+ T cells from blood. The J gene is TRBJ1-3, the V gene TRBV7-2, with D hard to call. The receptor was isolated from a woman younger than 30 in good health. The CDR3 spells CASRLSQTVSGNTIYF. CDR3 DNA sequence: TGTGCCAGCAGACTGTCCCAAACAGTCTCTGGAAACACCATATATTTT.